This TCR beta chain appears in the sequencing data of a study of STAT5B mutations in CD4+ large granular lymphocyte leukemia (dated by TCRdb to about 2022). Context from the whole study: Among healthy controls, the CDR3 'QG' motif was associated with a particular HLA allele. The study compared the TCRbeta repertoires of patients with CD4+ T-cell large granular lymphocyte leukemia against those of healthy blood donors. Flow cytometry performed on FACSCanto II or FACSVerse showed that the purified fractions had more than 95% purity among lymphocytes. What the authors observed across the whole study: Main leukemic clonotypes were private to each patient, although over 20% appeared at low frequency in other patients' non-leukemic repertoires. TRBV06-family usage was enriched among the top patient clones (8/27) compared with healthy controls (2/35). Data were not HLA-matched; higher clonality in CD4+ versus CD8+ T-LGLL could reflect the relatively small sample size. Compared with healthy CD4+ repertoires, CD4-sorted patient repertoires appeared more clonal, and this difference remained even after the putative leukemic clones were removed.

Buffy coats from some 35 blood donors, supplied by the Finnish Red Cross blood service, were used as healthy controls. All TCR-sequenced material derived from peripheral blood: patient blood samples and healthy donor buffy coats. Ficoll-Hypaque gradient centrifugation was used to isolate peripheral blood mononuclear cells. Magnetic purification was used to isolate CD4+ cells from the buffy coats of the healthy controls. The Gentra Puregene Cell and Tissue kit was used for genomic DNA extraction, and quantification was performed on a Qubit 2.0 fluorometer. For this clone: The antigen this receptor binds is unknown. There are no base qualities to consult, and no much larger clone falls within one base.

Clipping removes 7 bases from V and 5 bases from J, with 7 as the unmatched junction base count. From a lookup of the germline V gene, CDR1 and CDR2 are SNHLY and FYNNEI. The CDR3 has 14 amino acids, counting the end cysteine and phenylalanine. Only the CDR3 DNA is retained, 42 bases long and in frame from the first base. The immunoSEQ assay at survey resolution was used to sequence TCRbeta rearrangements from genomic DNA. For the original study's pipeline: A lowest detectable productive clonotype frequency of 2.59 x 10-5 was observed in the TCR sequencing data. Only productive TCRbeta rearrangements, meaning sequences that were complete and in-frame, were kept for the analyses. Sample clonality was computed as Simpson clonality in the immunoSEQ Analyzer version 3.0. Clones were categorized by frequency as very rare, small, medium, large (1-20%) or hyperexpanded (>20%). OLGA 1.2.3 estimated generation probabilities, VDJtools produced V-gene circos plots, VDJdb was queried for specificities, and GLIPH identified CDR3 motifs. What TCRdb holds here is the immuneACCESS table cut down to in-frame rearrangements. Part of the clones is not present; checked against another copy, under half of the missing clones reflect an unresolved V gene, and the others are unexplained. That table is the source of V, J and clone size, and D and trimming were worked out from the DNA. The sample table contains tens of thousands of clones; only one count was recorded for 65% to 85% of them. The ten largest clones add up to approximately 0.32% of the sample.

The sequencing input was CD4+ T cells from blood buffy coats. This TCR was sampled from a human donor in good health. Recombination linked TRBV2 to TRBJ2-7; the central 11 bases match TRBD2. The CDR3 amino acid sequence is: CASTATSGSNEQYF. In nucleotide form, the sequence is TGTGCCAGCACTGCAACTAGCGGGAGTAACGAGCAGTACTTC.